This TCR beta chain is from a study of T cells after yellow fever vaccination. Study in general: Where fractions had low cell numbers, libraries were prepared from them with the SMART-Seq v4 Ultra Low Input RNA kit. The study's findings and limits: A weaker but faster secondary response was observed, peaking on day 5 versus 15. Researchers noted that a small share of clonotypes showed up in both CD4 and CD8 compartments.

TCRdb used MiXCR to reprocess the 5' RACE reads, holding one entry per CDR3 protein. The sample has 120,000 or so distinct CDR3 sequences, 13% to 15% seen once. The CDR3 covers 14 residues. V lost 4 bases, J lost 2 bases, and 12 bases lay in between. Germline V gives CDR1 SNHLY, CDR2 FYNNEI. This clonotype was seen more than once but under ten times. Its antigen is unknown. The chain employs TRBV2 and TRBJ2-7; possible D gene TRBD2, 6 bases. This TCR was recovered from a man younger than 35 who received the YFV17D yellow fever vaccine. Sequencing was performed on CD8+ T cells sorted from PBMCs, taken 5 days after the yellow fever booster vaccination. The CDR3 DNA follows: TGTGCCAGCAGTGCTCCGGGGGAGGCCTACGAGCAGTACTTC. It specifies CASSAPGEAYEQYF.